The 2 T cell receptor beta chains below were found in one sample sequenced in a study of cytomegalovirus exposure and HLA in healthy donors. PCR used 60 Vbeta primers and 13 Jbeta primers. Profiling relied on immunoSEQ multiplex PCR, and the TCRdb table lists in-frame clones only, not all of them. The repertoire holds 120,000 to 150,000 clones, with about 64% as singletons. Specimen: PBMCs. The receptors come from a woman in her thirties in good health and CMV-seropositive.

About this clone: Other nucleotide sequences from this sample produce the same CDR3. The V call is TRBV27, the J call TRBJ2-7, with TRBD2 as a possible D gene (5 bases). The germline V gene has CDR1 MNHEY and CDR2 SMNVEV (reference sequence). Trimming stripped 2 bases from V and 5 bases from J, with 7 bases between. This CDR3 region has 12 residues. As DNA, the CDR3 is TGTGCCAGCAGTTTAGGAGGTCACGAGCAGTACTTC. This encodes CASSLGGHEQYF.

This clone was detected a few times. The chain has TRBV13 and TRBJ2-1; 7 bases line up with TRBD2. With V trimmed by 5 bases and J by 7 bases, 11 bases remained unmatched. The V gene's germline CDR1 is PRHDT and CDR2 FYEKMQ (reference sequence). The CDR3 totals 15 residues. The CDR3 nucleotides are TGTGCCAGCAGCCCCCCAGGCGGGAGAGTAAATGAGCAGTTCTTC. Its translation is CASSPPGGRVNEQFF.